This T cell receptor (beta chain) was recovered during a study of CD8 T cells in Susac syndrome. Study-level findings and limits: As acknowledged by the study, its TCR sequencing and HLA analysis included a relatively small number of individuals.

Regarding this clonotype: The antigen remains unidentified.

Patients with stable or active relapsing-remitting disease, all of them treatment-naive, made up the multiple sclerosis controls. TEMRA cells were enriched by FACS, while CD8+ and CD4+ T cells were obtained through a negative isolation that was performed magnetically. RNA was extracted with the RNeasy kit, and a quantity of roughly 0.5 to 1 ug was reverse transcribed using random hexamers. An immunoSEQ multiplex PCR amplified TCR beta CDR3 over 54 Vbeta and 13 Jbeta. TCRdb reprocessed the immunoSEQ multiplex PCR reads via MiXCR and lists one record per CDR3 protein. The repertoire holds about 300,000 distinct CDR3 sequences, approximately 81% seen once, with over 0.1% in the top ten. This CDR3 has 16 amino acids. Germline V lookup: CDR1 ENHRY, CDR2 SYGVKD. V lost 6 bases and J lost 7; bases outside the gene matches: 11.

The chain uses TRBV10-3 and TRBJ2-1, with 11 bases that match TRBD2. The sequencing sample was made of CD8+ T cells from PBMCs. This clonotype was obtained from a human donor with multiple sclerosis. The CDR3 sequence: CAIREPLAGGPNEQFF. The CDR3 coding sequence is TGTGCCATCAGAGAACCTTTAGCGGGAGGGCCGAATGAGCAGTTCTTC.